These 26 T cell receptor beta chains originate from one sample sequenced in a study of T cells after yellow fever vaccination (dated by TCRdb to between 2018 and 2021). Library generation was performed with 5' RACE. Sequencing instrument: Illumina NovaSeq 6000. The public reads were reanalyzed by TCRdb: fastp trimming at Q25, MiXCR alignment, in-frame beta chains only. For every CDR3 protein sequence, its rows merge into one entry that carries the most common genes and DNA. In all, the sample holds nearly 300,000 distinct CDR3 sequences, and about 10% of those were seen once. Jointly, the top ten make up about 3% of the sample. This specimen's treatment or condition label, interpreted: live attenuated yellow fever vaccine strain. The source was CD4+ T cells sorted from PBMCs, collected 5 days after the yellow fever booster vaccination. Receptor source: a man between 18 and 35 years old who received the YFV17D yellow fever vaccine.

In this sample, this clonotype turned up a few times. This CDR3 reads CASSQEWPAGGPNEQFF. The CDR3 DNA sequence: TGTGCCAGCAGCCAAGAGTGGCCAGCGGGGGGCCCCAATGAGCAGTTCTTC. V usage is TRBV3-1 and J usage is TRBJ2-1; 9 nucleotides align to TRBD2. CDR1 and CDR2 from the germline V gene are LGHDT and YNNKEL (reference sequence). V gave up 0 bases and J gave up 6 bases; unmatched junction bases: 9. The CDR3 loop spans 17 amino acids.

This clonotype showed up just a few times. The chain employs TRBV2 and TRBJ1-4; weak D call: TRBD1 (6 bases). The CDR3 totals 16 residues. CDR1 is SNHLY, CDR2 FYNNEI, per germline. V was shortened by 7 bases and J by 2 bases, with 17 bases between the two germline ends. CDR3 nucleotide sequence: TGTGCCAGCAAACGACAGGCCCCATTCACTAATGAAAAACTGTTTTTT. Its translation is CASKRQAPFTNEKLFF.

This clonotype was detected many times. The gene calls are TRBV18 and TRBJ1-6; D gene uncertain. Trimming removed 2 bases from V and 6 bases from J, with 2 bases in between. The germline CDR1 and CDR2 sequences are KGHSH and LQKENI. The CDR3 runs 12 residues. The CDR3 sequence: CASSPVNSPLHF. For the CDR3, the DNA is TGTGCCAGCTCACCAGTTAATTCACCCCTCCACTTT.

This clonotype was found a few times. This rearrangement joins TRBV4-2 to TRBJ1-1, with D perhaps TRBD1 (6 bases). The germline V and J ends were trimmed by 1 base and 6 bases, with 18 bases remaining between them. CDR1 and CDR2 from the germline V gene are LGHNA and YNFKEQ. The CDR3 consists of 16 residues. CDR3 sequence (DNA): TGTGCCAGCAGCCAAGCTGGGGGGGGCGCTCGGCCTGAAGCTTTCTTT. Encoded protein: CASSQAGGGARPEAFF.

This clonotype was detected only a few times. The gene calls are TRBV7-9 and TRBJ2-1; a possible D gene is TRBD1 (5 bases). Germline CDR1 and CDR2: SEHNR and FQNEAQ (reference sequence). The V end lost 4 bases, the J end lost 1 base, and 14 bases lay between the germline ends. CDR3 length: 16 residues. CDR3 DNA: TGTGCCAGCAGCTCAGGGCCCCATGGGTCCTACAATGAGCAGTTCTTC. Protein sequence: CASSSGPHGSYNEQFF. Using reference TRBV7-9 and TRBJ2-1 for the parts outside the CDR3, the full variable domain is DTGVSQNPRHKITKRGQNVTFRCDPISEHNRLYWYRQTLGQGPEFLTYFQNEAQLEKSRLLSDRFSAERPKGSFSTLEIQRTEQGDSAMYLCASSSGPHGSYNEQFFGPGTRLTVL.

The chain links TRBV9 to TRBJ1-3; D perhaps matches TRBD1 (5 bases). Trimming shortened V by 4 bases and J by 2 bases, and 7 bases separated the two germline ends. Germline assignment: CDR1 SGDLS and CDR2 YYNGEE. The CDR3 consists of 13 residues. This CDR3 reads CASSPQAGNTIYF. The CDR3 region has the DNA TGTGCCAGCAGCCCACAGGCTGGAAACACCATATATTTT.

The J gene is TRBJ2-7, the V gene TRBV4-3; the match to TRBD2 covers 7 bases. The CDR3 consists of 16 residues. Per germline, CDR1 LGHNA and CDR2 YSLEER. V dropped 3 bases and J dropped 1; count of bases not matched to a gene: 9. The CDR3 nucleotides read TGCGCCAGCAGCCATGCGGGGGTCCCCCATTCCTACGAGCAGTACGTC. Encoded protein: CASSHAGVPHSYEQYV.

CDR3: CSAGAGNYGYTF. The CDR3 nucleotides read TGCAGCGCTGGGGCGGGGAACTATGGCTACACCTTC. The chain is built from TRBV20-1 and TRBJ1-2; tentative D call: TRBD1 (5 bases). This CDR3 region has 12 residues. CDR1 and CDR2 (germline): DFQATT, SNEGSKA (reference sequence).

This clonotype was observed many times. The chain employs TRBV29-1 and TRBJ1-6; D unresolved. Trimming removed 3 bases from V and 4 bases from J, with 10 bases in between. The germline gives CDR1 SQVTM, CDR2 ANQGSEA. The CDR3 runs to 14 residues. The CDR3 sequence is CSVETTRYNSPLHF. The CDR3 DNA follows: TGCAGCGTTGAGACGACCCGGTATAATTCACCCCTCCACTTT.

This clonotype was counted only a few times. This chain uses TRBV6-6 with TRBJ1-1; no reliable D call. V was cut by 2 bases and J by 1 base, with 5 bases left in between. Germline CDR1 and CDR2: MNHNY and SVGAGI (reference sequence). The CDR3 spans 13 residues. The CDR3 coding sequence is TGTGCCAGCAGTTACGTAAAGAACACTGAAGCTTTCTTT. Protein product: CASSYVKNTEAFF.

The gene calls are TRBV5-1 and TRBJ2-5; 8 nucleotides line up with TRBD2. Trimming at V came to 4 bases and at J to 3 bases, leaving 11 bases not matched to a gene. This CDR3 has 16 residues. Germline V gives CDR1 SGHRS, CDR2 YFSETQ. DNA of the CDR3: TGCGCCAGCAGCAGTATAGCGGGGAGAGGAAAAGAGACCCAGTACTTC. This sequence encodes CASSSIAGRGKETQYF.

In its sample, this clonotype was seen a few times. This chain uses TRBV30 with TRBJ2-1, with D perhaps assigned TRBD1 or TRBD2 (5 bases each). This CDR3 region has 13 residues. Trimming stripped 2 bases from V and 9 bases from J, with 14 bases between. Germline CDR1 reads GTSNPN; CDR2 reads SVGIG (reference sequence). Here the CDR3 reads CAWSRLHGGEQFF. The CDR3 coding sequence is TGTGCCTGGAGTCGGCTTCATGGGGGTGAGCAGTTCTTC.

This clonotype has a handful of counts. This sequence joins TRBV19 and TRBJ2-3; D remains ambiguous. The germline V gene has CDR1 LNHDA and CDR2 SQIVND (reference sequence). The CDR3 is 14 amino acids. Trimming took 3 bases from V and 1 from J, leaving 8 bases between them. The CDR3 protein is CASSMGVGTDTQYF. The CDR3 DNA follows: TGTGCCAGTAGTATGGGCGTGGGCACAGATACGCAGTATTTT. Complete variable domain (other parts from reference TRBV19 and TRBJ2-3): DGGITQSPKYLFRKEGQNVTLSCEQNLNHDAMYWYRQDPGQGLRLIYYSQIVNDFQKGDIAEGYSVSREKKESFPLTVTSAQKNPTAFYLCASSMGVGTDTQYFGPGTRLTVL.

The chain has TRBV5-6 and TRBJ2-2, with 9 nucleotides matching TRBD1. The V gene's germline CDR1 is SGHDT and CDR2 YYEEEE. The CDR3 length is 16 residues. The V gene end was trimmed by 4 bases and the J gene end by 5 bases; junction bases not matched to a gene: 9. The CDR3 DNA follows: TGTGCCAGCAGCGATACAGGGGGCGGACGAACCGGGGAGCTGTTTTTT. Translated: CASSDTGGGRTGELFF.

V usage is TRBV5-1 and J usage is TRBJ2-1; D is tentatively TRBD1 or TRBD2 (5 bases each). Germline V CDR1 and CDR2: SGHRS, YFSETQ. CDR3 size: 14 residues. Trimming cost V 6 bases and J 4 bases, with 14 bases left between them. CDR3 coding DNA: TGCGCCAGCAACCGGGACGGAGAATACAATGAGCAGTTCTTC. The encoded protein is CASNRDGEYNEQFF.

The CDR3 here is CSAQYSGANVLTF. The CDR3 DNA sequence: TGCAGTGCTCAATACTCTGGGGCCAACGTCCTGACTTTC. This chain uses TRBV20-1 with TRBJ2-6; D not certain. Germline V gene data show CDR1 as DFQATT and CDR2 as SNEGSKA (reference sequence). Trimming left V 5 bases short and J 0 bases short, with 5 bases between. The CDR3 loop spans 13 amino acids.

The V call is TRBV20-1, the J call TRBJ1-2, with D possibly TRBD1 on 6 matching bases. The CDR3 consists of 19 residues. The V end lost 5 bases, the J end lost 3 bases, and 31 bases lay between the germline ends. CDR1 and CDR2 from the germline V gene are DFQATT and SNEGSKA (reference sequence). The CDR3 here is CSASKGGLLDRGPHYGYTF. The DNA of the CDR3 is TGCAGTGCTTCAAAGGGGGGGCTTTTGGATCGGGGTCCCCACTATGGCTACACCTTC.

V usage is TRBV20-1 and J usage is TRBJ2-3; D is possibly TRBD1 (6 bases). In germline, CDR1 is DFQATT, CDR2 SNEGSKA (reference sequence). The CDR3 is made up of 12 amino acids. V was clipped by 3 bases and J by 4 bases, with 8 bases between them. The CDR3 DNA follows: TGCAGTGCTAGCAGGGGATCAGATACGCAGTATTTT. Translated: CSASRGSDTQYF.

This clonotype was detected a few times. V gene TRBV4-3 combines with J gene TRBJ2-1, with a tentative D call TRBD1 (5 bases). This CDR3 comprises 15 residues. CDR1 and CDR2 from the germline V gene are LGHNA and YSLEER. V lost 0 bases and J lost 3, with 9 bases in between. CDR3 nucleotides: TGCGCCAGCAGCCAAGATGGCAGGGACTACAATGAGCAGTTCTTC. It codes for CASSQDGRDYNEQFF.

The rearrangement uses TRBV5-1 and TRBJ2-3; TRBD1 aligns across 7 bases. Germline values: CDR1 SGHRS, CDR2 YFSETQ. The V gene end was trimmed by 0 bases and the J gene end by 7 bases; junction bases not matched to a gene: 11. There are 16 residues in the CDR3. The CDR3, as DNA: TGCGCCAGCAGCTTGGGGGACAGTCTAGACGGAAATACGCAGTATTTT. This gives the protein CASSLGDSLDGNTQYF.

This sequence joins TRBV29-1 and TRBJ1-2, with D tentatively TRBD1 (6 bases). Looked up from germline, CDR1 is SQVTM and CDR2 is ANQGSEA. Trimming cost V 2 bases and J 4 bases, with 14 bases left between them. The length of the CDR3 is 14 residues. CDR3 DNA sequence: TGCAGCGTTGAAAAGGGGGGAGTGGGCTATGGCTACACCTTC. It is translated as CSVEKGGVGYGYTF.

This clonotype has a handful of counts. The J gene is TRBJ2-3, the V gene TRBV14; 7 bases agree with TRBD2. The CDR3 runs 15 residues. Losses at the gene ends were 4 bases for V and 10 bases for J; bases not matched to a gene: 14. From germline, CDR1 is SGHDN and CDR2 FVKESK. Here the CDR3 reads CASSPHLLGGRPQYF. Written as DNA, the CDR3 is TGTGCCAGCAGCCCACACCTCCTGGGGGGGAGACCGCAGTATTTT.

This clonotype was counted only a few times. V and J are TRBV4-2 and TRBJ2-2; TRBD1 aligns across 10 bases. There are 17 residues in the CDR3. Germline CDR1 LGHNA, CDR2 YNFKEQ. V lost 2 bases and J lost 6; bases outside the gene matches: 9. CDR3 region: CASSQPFSGTGAGELFF. The CDR3 nucleotides read TGTGCCAGCAGCCAACCGTTCTCCGGGACAGGGGCCGGGGAGCTGTTTTTT.

This clonotype was seen ten or more times. The chain joins TRBV20-1 to TRBJ2-1; D unclear. CDR3 size: 10 residues. V lost 6 bases to trimming and J lost 8 bases, with 8 bases between them. Germline CDR1 DFQATT, CDR2 SNEGSKA (reference sequence). This CDR3 is CSALRDEQFF. Here the CDR3 DNA reads TGCAGTGCACTCCGGGATGAGCAGTTCTTC.

The count of this clonotype is one. The chain recombines TRBV18 with TRBJ2-1; 13 positions match TRBD2. The CDR3 runs to 15 residues. In germline, CDR1 is KGHSH, CDR2 LQKENI. After removal of 6 bases from V and 7 bases from J, the junction contained 6 bases not matched to a gene. The CDR3 loop is CASSGTSGAWNEQFF. The CDR3 DNA is TGTGCCAGCTCCGGGACTAGCGGGGCGTGGAATGAGCAGTTCTTC.

This chain links TRBV5-6 with TRBJ1-4; D gene unclear. The CDR3 extends over 11 amino acids. The V and J ends lost 4 bases and 8 bases respectively, with 6 bases between them. The germline CDR1 and CDR2 sequences are SGHDT and YYEEEE. Here the CDR3 reads CASSAREKLFF. DNA for the CDR3: TGTGCCAGCAGCGCCCGCGAAAAACTGTTTTTT.